These T cell receptor beta chains were read from a single sample in a study of T cells in Graves' hyperthyroidism and ophthalmopathy. TCRdb ran MiXCR on the multiplex PCR reads and lists one entry per CDR3 protein. Of under 550,000 distinct CDR3 sequences detected, about 20% appear once; the ten largest clones hold over 45%. Specimen: blood. All receptors derive from a man aged 35 to 55 with Graves' ophthalmopathy. Both conserved end residues are part of each CDR3. A D gene is named only where the DNA matches it firmly. Rows give clone size only sometimes, using once, few, many, or a class for an expanded clone.

V	D	size	J	CDR3	DNA
TRBV18	-	many	TRBJ1-3	CASSPTESGNTIYF	TGTGCCAGCTCGCCTACAGAATCTGGAAACACCATATATTTT
TRBV6-2/TRBV6-3	-	-	TRBJ1-5	CASSSPGGLSNQPQHF	TGTGCCAGCAGCTCCCCGGGAGGTTTAAGCAATCAGCCCCAGCATTTT
TRBV30	-	-	TRBJ2-3	CAWSVFRVGDTQYF	TGTGCCTGGAGTGTATTCAGGGTGGGTGATACGCAGTATTTT
TRBV13	TRBD1	-	TRBJ2-5	CASSARTGTGETQYF	TGTGCCAGCAGCGCTAGGACAGGGACAGGAGAGACCCAGTACTTC
TRBV20-1	TRBD1	-	TRBJ2-5	CSARGQVGETQYF	TGCAGTGCTAGGGGACAGGTGGGAGAGACCCAGTACTTC
TRBV3-1	-	many	TRBJ2-3	CASSFAQEIVDTQYF	TGTGCCAGCAGCTTCGCCCAGGAAATCGTAGATACGCAGTATTTT
TRBV24-1	-	many	TRBJ2-3	CATSDAQVTDTQYF	TGTGCCACCAGTGATGCACAGGTGACAGATACGCAGTATTTT
TRBV15	-	-	TRBJ2-6	CATSILSGFSGANVLTF	TGTGCCACCAGCATTCTAAGCGGGTTCTCTGGGGCCAACGTCCTGACTTTC
TRBV20-1	-	few	TRBJ2-6	CSAVRPGANVLTF	TGCAGTGCCGTTAGACCTGGGGCCAACGTCCTGACTTTC
TRBV3-1	-	-	TRBJ2-1	CASSQERERSYNEQFF	TGTGCCAGCAGCCAAGAACGGGAGCGGTCCTACAATGAGCAGTTCTTC
TRBV12-3/TRBV12-4	-	-	TRBJ2-1	CASSFWGGAYNEQFF	TGTGCCAGCAGTTTCTGGGGCGGGGCCTACAATGAGCAGTTCTTC
TRBV29-1	-	-	TRBJ1-2	CSVNAGVVGYTF	TGCAGCGTTAATGCAGGGGTTGTTGGCTACACCTTC
TRBV10-3	-	few	TRBJ1-5	CAISDQSGSNQPQHF	TGTGCCATCAGTGATCAGTCTGGGAGCAATCAGCCCCAGCATTTT
TRBV6-5	-	-	TRBJ2-4	CASSYSGPGLQGDVAKNIQYF	TGTGCCAGCAGTTACTCCGGTCCGGGACTTCAAGGAGACGTAGCCAAAAACATTCAGTACTTC
TRBV20-1	TRBD1	few	TRBJ1-1	CSASHILRDRGYTEAFF	TGCAGTGCTAGTCACATCCTCAGGGACAGGGGGTACACTGAAGCTTTCTTT
TRBV29-1	-	few	TRBJ2-7	CSVARGAYEQYF	TGCAGCGTCGCCCGGGGCGCCTACGAGCAGTACTTC
TRBV24-1	-	-	TRBJ1-2	CATSDPTANLHYGYTF	TGTGCCACCAGTGACCCGACAGCCAACCTCCACTATGGCTACACCTTC
TRBV5-1	-	many	TRBJ1-2	CASSLGGRGTYGYTF	TGCGCCAGCAGCTTGGGCGGCCGAGGGACCTATGGCTACACCTTC
TRBV20-1	-	many	TRBJ2-7	CSARGLQESPYEQYF	TGCAGTGCTAGAGGCTTACAGGAATCGCCCTACGAGCAGTACTTC
TRBV28	TRBD2	-	TRBJ2-5	CASSTSRTSGRAGFETQYF	TGTGCCAGCAGTACCTCCCGGACTAGCGGGAGGGCCGGGTTCGAGACCCAGTACTTC
TRBV28	TRBD1	many	TRBJ2-7	CASRFGQGGYEQYF	TGTGCCAGCAGATTCGGACAGGGCGGCTACGAGCAGTACTTC
TRBV29-1	TRBD1	few	TRBJ2-7	CSVPGQGDPYEQYF	TGCAGCGTCCCGGGACAGGGAGATCCCTACGAGCAGTACTTC
TRBV11-2	-	many	TRBJ2-5	CASSSPNQETQYF	TGTGCCAGCAGTTCGCCTAACCAAGAGACCCAGTACTTC
TRBV12-5	-	many	TRBJ1-5	CASGLPRGRDNQPQHF	TGTGCTAGTGGTTTGCCTCGCGGTAGGGACAATCAGCCCCAGCATTTT
TRBV19	-	few	TRBJ2-7	CASSTAGISYEQYF	TGTGCCAGTAGTACTGCAGGGATCTCCTACGAGCAGTACTTC
TRBV2	TRBD2	-	TRBJ2-4	CASSPLAGGLKNIQYF	TGTGCCAGCAGTCCCCTAGCGGGAGGGCTCAAAAACATTCAGTACTTC
TRBV12-3/TRBV12-4	TRBD1	many	TRBJ1-5	CASTIIGQGDQPQHF	TGTGCCAGCACAATCATTGGACAGGGCGACCAGCCCCAGCATTTT
TRBV5-6	-	-	TRBJ1-3	CASSSSGPRGNTIYF	TGTGCCAGCAGCTCCTCCGGACCTCGGGGAAACACCATATATTTT
TRBV4-2	-	-	TRBJ2-4	CASSQDMQSKNIQYF	TGTGCCAGCAGCCAAGATATGCAGTCCAAAAACATTCAGTACTTC
TRBV10-3	-	few	TRBJ1-1	CAIEDLNTEAFF	TGTGCCATCGAAGACCTGAACACTGAAGCTTTCTTT
TRBV20-1	TRBD2	many	TRBJ2-3	CSARVTSGGADTQYF	TGCAGTGCTAGGGTGACTAGCGGGGGGGCAGATACGCAGTATTTT
TRBV12-5	-	many	TRBJ2-2	CASGLFLDQHGGELFF	TGTGCTAGTGGTTTGTTCTTGGACCAACATGGCGGGGAGCTGTTTTTT
TRBV18	-	many	TRBJ2-1	CASSPGLADEQFF	TGTGCCAGCTCACCGGGCCTAGCAGATGAGCAGTTCTTC
TRBV10-3	TRBD2	few	TRBJ2-3	CAISESNAGGRDTQYF	TGTGCCATCAGTGAGTCGAATGCGGGGGGGAGAGATACGCAGTATTTT
TRBV5-1	-	-	TRBJ2-1	CASSTRVGSYEQFF	TGCGCCAGCAGCACAAGGGTGGGGAGTTATGAGCAGTTCTTC
TRBV20-1	-	few	TRBJ2-3	CSARAPRGGSTDTQYF	TGCAGTGCTAGAGCTCCGCGGGGCGGGAGCACAGATACGCAGTATTTT
TRBV20-1	TRBD2	-	TRBJ2-1	CSGTSGGASYNEQFF	TGCAGTGGGACTAGCGGGGGGGCTTCCTACAATGAGCAGTTCTTC
TRBV11-2	TRBD1	-	TRBJ2-2	CASSLRPRGRDTGELFF	TGTGCCAGCAGCTTAAGGCCCAGGGGGCGGGACACCGGGGAGCTGTTTTTT
TRBV5-1	-	few	TRBJ1-1	CASSRALDGTEAFF	TGCGCCAGCAGCCGGGCTCTTGACGGAACTGAAGCTTTCTTT
TRBV15	-	-	TRBJ1-1	CATSKRQERNTEAFF	TGTGCCACCAGCAAAAGACAGGAGCGAAACACTGAAGCTTTCTTT
TRBV11-2	-	-	TRBJ2-7	CASSEIRDNYEQYF	TGTGCCAGCAGCGAAATCCGGGACAACTACGAGCAGTACTTC
TRBV18	-	few	TRBJ1-2	CASSPGYPGYTF	TGTGCCAGCTCACCGGGGTACCCTGGCTACACCTTC
TRBV7-9	-	few	TRBJ2-1	CASSSKGEQFF	TGTGCCAGCAGCTCTAAAGGGGAGCAGTTCTTC
TRBV18	-	few	TRBJ2-3	CASSPRAGPFSGADTQYF	TGTGCCAGCTCACCACGTGCGGGACCCTTCTCCGGGGCAGATACGCAGTATTTT
TRBV7-2	TRBD1	many	TRBJ2-4	CASSSLPGQGAKNIQYF	TGTGCCAGCAGCTCCTTACCGGGACAGGGGGCCAAAAACATTCAGTACTTC
TRBV2	TRBD2	-	TRBJ2-3	CASSEPSGLSDTQYF	TGTGCCAGCAGTGAGCCTAGCGGGTTGTCAGATACGCAGTATTTT
TRBV28	TRBD2	-	TRBJ2-7	CASSLSLAGVYEQYF	TGTGCCAGCAGTTTATCACTAGCGGGAGTGTACGAGCAGTACTTC
TRBV15	-	-	TRBJ1-2	CATSRGLEGYGYTF	TGTGCCACCAGCAGAGGTTTGGAGGGGTATGGCTACACCTTC